This T cell receptor beta chain came from a study of Tregs in tolerant kidney transplant recipients (dated by TCRdb to the late 2010s). Background on the whole study: The study used TCRbeta sequencing to identify donor-specific regulatory T cells before combined kidney and bone marrow transplantation, then tracked those cells after transplant. In a few healthy controls, several methods of expanding Tregs specific for an allogeneic donor were compared by TCRbeta repertoire sequencing.

Overall results and qualifications from the work: Biological reproducibility was not examined directly, but technical replication error appeared to be minimal. Expanding Tregs with activated donor B cells appeared to identify the most biologically relevant and donor-specific TCRbeta repertoire. The study was limited by small patient numbers, and the findings need validation in larger populations and under other immunosuppression protocols.

For TCRbeta CDR3 sequencing, genomic DNA from the sorted cells was extracted using the QIAGEN DNeasy Blood and Tissue Kit. High-throughput TCRbeta CDR3 sequencing, which included PCR amplification with bias correction and internal controls, was done commercially through immunoSEQ. Per the source publication's procedure: Unique productive TCRbeta sequences were defined by CDR3 nucleotide sequence when primers matched and otherwise by CDR3 amino acid sequence together with Vbeta and Jbeta genes. To correct sorting error, sequences shared between sorted populations at a frequency ratio of 2:1 or less were removed; the rest were assigned to the higher population. A sequence counted as donor-reactive if, in CFSE-low cells, the sequence had a frequency of at least 0.01% and was expanded at least 5-fold compared with unstimulated cells. Repertoire divergence was quantified by Jensen-Shannon divergence calculated from the top 100 TCRbeta sequences ranked by frequency. For any sample with multiple sequencing runs, sorting error was corrected in each run separately before the runs were pooled. The table was pulled from immuneACCESS by TCRdb, which kept in-frame rearrangements only. Such tables lose some clones; where checked, under half of the loss comes from unresolved V genes, and the rest has no known cause. That table is the source of V, J and clone size, and D and trimming were worked out from the DNA. This sample is represented by approximately 260,000 clones; 84% of them were singletons. The top ten constitute over 0.5% of the sample.

Reading the germline V gene (reference sequence) gives CDR1 SSHAT and CDR2 FNYEAQ. CDR3 length: 13 amino acids, cysteine to phenylalanine. The kept DNA is CDR3 alone, 39 bases in frame from the first base. Regarding this clone: The target of this receptor is not known. The junction departs from the called germline gene at one end, perhaps through a read error.

Thawed PBMCs were FACS-sorted into unstimulated Tregs (CD4+CD25+CD127-), CD4+ non-Tregs (CD4+CD25-), CD4 cells and CD8 cells. Blood from healthy controls was obtained either from healthy volunteers or as purchased buffy coats. Healthy control blood was processed to PBMCs by Ficoll density gradient and cryopreserved, and patient PBMCs were collected before and after transplant. The clonotype was recovered from a human donor in good health. Sequencing input: CD4+ T cells from blood. This chain is built from TRBV7-7 and TRBJ2-5, with no confident D gene call. The DNA reads as follows: TGTGCTAGCAGCCGCCGGGTCCAAGAGACCCAGTACTTC. Translated, it reads CASSRRVQETQYF.